One sample yielded the 9 T cell receptor beta chains listed below, sequenced in a study of graft-versus-host responses after intestinal transplantation. Which antigens these TCRs recognize remains unknown. TCRdb's copy holds only in-frame clones and misses some; the assay was immunoSEQ multiplex PCR. This table has about 120,000 clones, approximately 95% appearing once. The sample consisted of unstimulated CD8+ T cells sorted from spleen or lymph node cells, taken before intestinal transplant. These receptors were obtained from a human donor who received an intestinal transplant.

CDR3: CASRGSGLARNEQFF. The DNA of the CDR3 is TGCGCCAGCAGGGGATCGGGACTAGCGAGGAATGAGCAGTTCTTC. The chain joins TRBV5-1 to TRBJ2-1, with 10 positions matching TRBD2. There are 15 residues in the CDR3. Trimming took 5 bases from V and 7 from J; bases not matched to a gene: 9. The germline CDR1 and CDR2 sequences are SGHRS and YFSETQ.

The chain combines TRBV7-6 with TRBJ2-2; 10 nucleotides align to TRBD1. Per germline, CDR1 SGHVS and CDR2 FNYEAQ. J gave up 4 bases and V 4 bases, and 6 bases lay outside the gene matches. CDR3 size: 16 residues. The CDR3 DNA reads as TGTGCCAGCAGCTCCCGGGGGGACAGGGGCACCGGGGAGCTGTTTTTT. Translation: CASSSRGDRGTGELFF.

This clone was counted once. The chain uses TRBV6-1 and TRBJ1-2; 8 bases map to TRBD1. The CDR3 runs 15 residues. V dropped 4 bases and J dropped 6; count of bases not matched to a gene: 10. The germline V gene encodes CDR1 MNHNS and CDR2 SASEGT. CDR3 sequence reads: CASSGPGRGQDGYTF. The CDR3 coding sequence is TGTGCCAGCAGTGGGCCAGGCAGGGGGCAAGATGGCTACACCTTC.

V gene TRBV30 combines with J gene TRBJ1-6; D gene unclear. This CDR3 has 12 amino acids. Trimming took off 4 bases at V and 10 bases at J, with 11 bases between the two ends. Germline CDR1 is GTSNPN and CDR2 is SVGIG (reference sequence). The DNA for the CDR3 is TGTGCCTGGACCGAGTTTAGGTCACCCCTCCACTTT. This translates into CAWTEFRSPLHF.

J is TRBJ2-7 and V is TRBV4-1; D unresolved. CDR3 length: 13 amino acids. V was cut by 1 base and J by 1 base, with 5 bases left in between. The V gene's germline CDR1 is MGHRA and CDR2 YSYEKL. In DNA, the CDR3 is TGCGCCAGCAGCCAAGTCTTTTCCTACGAGCAGTACTTC. Encoded protein: CASSQVFSYEQYF.

The genes are TRBV10-3 and TRBJ1-1; D unclear. The CDR3 consists of 13 residues. Germline CDR1 and CDR2: ENHRY and SYGVKD. The V end lost 6 bases, the J end lost 4 bases, and 12 bases lay between the germline ends. CDR3 bases: TGTGCCATCAGCGGCGTCTGGCCCACTGAAGCTTTCTTT. Its protein is CAISGVWPTEAFF.

V is TRBV19 and J is TRBJ2-7; 7 positions match TRBD2. The CDR3 totals 14 residues. The germline V gene has CDR1 LNHDA and CDR2 SQIVND (reference sequence). J was trimmed by 0 bases and V by 5 bases; bases with no gene match: 4. The CDR3 coding sequence is TGTGCCAGTAGTTGGGGCGGGAGCTCCTACGAGCAGTACTTC. Residues: CASSWGGSSYEQYF. Combining the CDR3 with reference TRBV19 and TRBJ2-7 gives the whole variable domain DGGITQSPKYLFRKEGQNVTLSCEQNLNHDAMYWYRQDPGQGLRLIYYSQIVNDFQKGDIAEGYSVSREKKESFPLTVTSAQKNPTAFYLCASSWGGSSYEQYFGPGTRLTVT.

CDR3 in DNA: TGTGCCAGCAGTTTGGGTGGGGCCAACGTCCTGACTTTC. Translation gives CASSLGGANVLTF. The V call is TRBV28, the J call TRBJ2-6; D uncertain. CDR3 length: 13 residues. CDR1 is MDHEN and CDR2 is SYDVKM in the germline V gene. V was clipped by 3 bases and J by 3 bases, with 3 bases between them.

The chain joins TRBV2 to TRBJ2-7; 10 bases are shared with TRBD1. The CDR3 is 14 residues long. CDR1 SNHLY and CDR2 FYNNEI come from the germline V gene. V gave up 3 bases and J gave up 2 bases; unmatched junction bases: 1. The CDR3 here is CASSEGTGAYEQYF. CDR3 bases: TGTGCCAGCAGTGAGGGGACAGGGGCCTACGAGCAGTACTTC.